Sequencing of this TCR beta chain was carried out in a study of graft-versus-host responses after intestinal transplantation. V lost 2 bases and J lost 4, with 10 bases in between. Germline CDR1 LNHDA, CDR2 SQIVND (reference sequence). The CDR3 covers 14 residues. Note on this clone: Its antigen is unidentified.

Measured with immunoSEQ multiplex PCR; TCRdb has only the in-frame clones, and not every one. The table has more than 75,000 clones, approximately 90% seen once. Sequenced here: unstimulated CD4+ T cells sorted from spleen or lymph node cells, sampled before transplant. The receptor comes from a human donor who was the organ donor for an intestinal transplant. This sequence joins TRBV19 and TRBJ2-3, with no clear D. The CDR3 here is CASSISVESDTQYF. DNA of the CDR3: TGTGCCAGTAGTATATCGGTGGAGTCAGATACGCAGTATTTT.